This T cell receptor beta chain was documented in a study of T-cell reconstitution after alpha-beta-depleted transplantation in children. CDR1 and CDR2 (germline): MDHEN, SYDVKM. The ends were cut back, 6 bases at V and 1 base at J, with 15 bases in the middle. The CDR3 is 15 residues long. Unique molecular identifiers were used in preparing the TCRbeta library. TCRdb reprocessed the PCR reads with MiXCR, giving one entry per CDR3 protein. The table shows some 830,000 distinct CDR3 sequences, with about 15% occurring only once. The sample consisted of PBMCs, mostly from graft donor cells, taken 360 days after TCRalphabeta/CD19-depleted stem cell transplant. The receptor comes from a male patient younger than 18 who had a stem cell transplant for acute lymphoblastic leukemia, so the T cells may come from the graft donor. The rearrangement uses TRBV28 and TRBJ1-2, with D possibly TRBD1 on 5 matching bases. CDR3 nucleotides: TGTGCCAGCAGCCCTGCCCTGACAGTTAACTATGGCTACACCTTC. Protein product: CASSPALTVNYGYTF.